These T cell receptor beta chains were read from a single sample in a study of regulatory T cells in long-lasting Graves disease. One entry per CDR3 protein results from TCRdb running MiXCR on the multiplex PCR reads. The sample has a few hundred thousand distinct CDR3 sequences, 15% to 20% seen once. The data were also submitted as part of a second study, on T cells in Graves' hyperthyroidism and ophthalmopathy.

The source material was peripheral blood mononuclear cells (PBMCs), sampled at new diagnosis, from a patient treated with antithyroid drugs. These receptors were obtained from a man aged 35-49 years with Graves disease. Each CDR3 is given with its conserved first and last residue. A D gene is named only where the DNA matches it firmly. Not every row has a clone size; where given, it reads once, few, many or a size class.

D,size,V,J,CDR3,DNA
TRBD2,few,TRBV6-2/TRBV6-3,TRBJ2-7,CASSITGLGTYEQYF,TGTGCCAGCAGCATAACCGGACTAGGGACCTACGAGCAGTACTTC
-,many,TRBV5-1,TRBJ2-5,CASSPLGNQETQYF,TGCGCCAGCAGCCCCCTCGGCAACCAAGAGACCCAGTACTTC
-,many,TRBV6-8,TRBJ2-5,CASSYSVETQYF,TGTGCCAGCAGTTACTCCGTAGAGACCCAGTACTTC
-,many,TRBV20-1,TRBJ2-7,CSARDRHGFGYEQYF,TGCAGTGCTAGAGATCGACACGGTTTTGGCTACGAGCAGTACTTC
-,few,TRBV12-3/TRBV12-4,TRBJ2-7,CASSLASYEQYF,TGTGCCAGCAGTCTTGCCTCCTACGAGCAGTACTTC
TRBD1,-,TRBV20-1,TRBJ1-1,CSAPTGGLGTEAFF,TGCAGTGCTCCGACAGGGGGTCTTGGCACTGAAGCTTTCTTT
-,many,TRBV2,TRBJ1-5,CASTRDNQPQHF,TGTGCCAGCACCAGGGATAATCAGCCCCAGCATTTT
TRBD1,few,TRBV7-2,TRBJ1-2,CASSQPRDRGGYTF,TGTGCCAGCAGTCAACCCCGTGACAGGGGTGGCTACACCTTC
-,many,TRBV5-6,TRBJ1-5,CASSLMAYNQPQHF,TGTGCCAGCAGCTTGATGGCGTACAATCAGCCCCAGCATTTT
TRBD1,once,TRBV7-2,TRBJ1-4,CASSRRTGRNEKLFF,TGTGCCAGCAGCCGTCGGACAGGGCGGAATGAAAAACTGTTTTTT
TRBD1,many,TRBV12-3/TRBV12-4,TRBJ2-3,CASSRRQGVTDTQYF,TGTGCCAGCAGTCGCCGACAGGGAGTAACAGATACGCAGTATTTT
TRBD1,many,TRBV7-8,TRBJ2-5,CASSSTGDETQYF,TGTGCCAGCAGCTCTACAGGGGACGAGACCCAGTACTTC
TRBD1,few,TRBV10-3,TRBJ2-3,CAIRAPGQGGADTQYF,TGTGCCATCAGGGCGCCGGGACAGGGAGGCGCAGATACGCAGTATTTT
-,many,TRBV6-5,TRBJ2-7,CASSYGGGSYEQYF,TGTGCCAGCAGTTACGGTGGAGGCTCCTACGAGCAGTACTTC
TRBD1,many,TRBV20-1,TRBJ2-5,CSARGGTDQETQYF,TGCAGTGCTAGAGGTGGGACAGACCAAGAGACCCAGTACTTC
-,-,TRBV6-5,TRBJ1-2,CASSYRSGYGYTF,TGTGCCAGCAGTTACAGGTCCGGCTATGGCTACACCTTC
TRBD2,many,TRBV11-2,TRBJ2-3,CASSLDGGGDTQYF,TGTGCCAGCAGCTTAGACGGCGGGGGGGATACGCAGTATTTT
-,many,TRBV28,TRBJ1-1,CASSSPGQSSEAFF,TGTGCCAGCAGTTCTCCGGGACAATCCTCTGAAGCTTTCTTT
-,few,TRBV7-2,TRBJ1-2,CASSRQETGGYTF,TGTGCCAGCAGCAGACAAGAAACGGGTGGCTACACCTTC
TRBD1,many,TRBV27,TRBJ2-1,CASSDRGQYNEQFF,TGTGCCAGCAGTGACCGGGGACAGTACAATGAGCAGTTCTTC